This entry lists 15 T cell receptor beta chains sequenced from one sample in a study of blood T cell repertoires in COVID-19. The table came from immunoSEQ multiplex PCR; TCRdb's copy has only in-frame clones and leaves some out. The table lists about 200,000 clones, 92% of them singletons. Sequencing was performed on peripheral blood. These receptors originate from a man aged 30 to 39 with acute or convalescent COVID-19.

This rearrangement joins TRBV27 to TRBJ2-1, with D unresolved. CDR1 and CDR2 from the germline V gene are MNHEY and SMNVEV (reference sequence). The CDR3 extends over 12 amino acids. V was clipped by 2 bases and J by 14 bases, with 13 bases between them. In DNA form, the CDR3 reads TGTGCCAGCAGTTTAGATCAGAGGATAAAGTTCTTC. Amino acid sequence: CASSLDQRIKFF.

CDR3 in amino acids: CATSGREGGTDTQYF. DNA for the CDR3: TGTGCCACCAGCGGCAGGGAGGGGGGCACAGATACGCAGTATTTT. The chain uses TRBV15 and TRBJ2-3; TRBD2 might be the D (7 bases). The germline V gene encodes CDR1 LNHNV and CDR2 YYDKDF (reference sequence). V was shortened by 5 bases and J by 1 base, with 13 bases between the two germline ends. The CDR3 has 15 amino acids.

The rearrangement joins TRBV5-1 to TRBJ2-2; possibly TRBD2 for D (5 bases). V lost 2 bases, J lost 6 bases, and 20 bases lay in between. CDR1 is SGHRS and CDR2 is YFSETQ in the germline V gene. The CDR3 extends over 17 amino acids. The CDR3 reads CASSFYTGKIASGELFF. The DNA of the CDR3 is TGCGCCAGCAGCTTCTATACCGGGAAAATAGCCTCCGGGGAGCTGTTTTTT. The entire variable domain, with the rest obtained from reference TRBV5-1 and TRBJ2-2, is as follows: KAGVTQTPRYLIKTRGQQVTLSCSPISGHRSVSWYQQTPGQGLQFLFEYFSETQRNKGNFPGRFSGRQFSNSRSEMNVSTLELGDSALYLCASSFYTGKIASGELFFGEGSRLTVL.

This chain connects TRBV30 to TRBJ1-5, with unresolved D. The V end was cut by 5 bases, the J end by 3 bases, with 14 bases between. Germline assignment: CDR1 GTSNPN and CDR2 SVGIG (reference sequence). The CDR3 has 14 residues. CDR3 in amino acids: CAWEKGGFNQPQHF. The CDR3, as DNA: TGTGCCTGGGAGAAGGGAGGGTTCAATCAGCCCCAGCATTTT.

The chain has TRBV18 and TRBJ1-3, with D unclear. Germline V gene sequence: CDR1 KGHSH, CDR2 LQKENI. V was cut by 4 bases and J by 4 bases, with 11 bases left in between. This CDR3 comprises 14 residues. The CDR3 loop is CASSQQETGNTIYF. CDR3 nucleotide sequence: TGTGCCAGCTCACAACAAGAGACAGGAAACACCATATATTTT. The complete variable domain, with remaining parts taken from reference TRBV18 and TRBJ1-3, reads NAGVMQNPRHLVRRRGQEARLRCSPMKGHSHVYWYRQLPEEGLKFMVYLQKENIIDESGMPKERFSAEFPKEGPSILRIQQVVRGDSAAYFCASSQQETGNTIYFGEGSWLTVV.

Points on this clone: One junction end disagrees with the germline gene, perhaps due to a read error. The J gene is TRBJ1-1, the V gene TRBV7-7; D is possibly TRBD1 (5 bases). The germline gives CDR1 SSHAT, CDR2 FNYEAQ (reference sequence). This CDR3 has 19 amino acids. This CDR3 reads CASSLTTGGVHPQGTEAFF. CDR3 coding DNA: TGTGCTAGCAGCTTAACCACGGGAGGGGTTCACCCTCAGGGCACTGAAGCTTTCTTT.

J is TRBJ2-1 and V is TRBV7-9; 7 nucleotides agree with TRBD2. Unmatched junction bases numbered 11, after V lost 1 base and J lost 14 bases. The CDR3 runs to 14 residues. Germline lookup yields CDR1 SEHNR and CDR2 FQNEAQ (reference sequence). The chain's CDR3 is CASSLEEGRGRKFF. CDR3 nucleotide sequence: TGTGCCAGCAGCTTAGAAGAGGGGCGCGGGAGAAAGTTCTTC.

The chain is built from TRBV6-5 and TRBJ2-5; possible D gene TRBD1, 6 bases. CDR3 size: 15 residues. Trimming stripped 6 bases from V and 5 bases from J, with 19 bases between. Germline V gives CDR1 MNHEY, CDR2 SVGAGI. In DNA form, the CDR3 reads TGTGCCAGCAGCACGGGACAAGCGGTGTTGGAGACCCAGTACTTC. This gives the protein CASSTGQAVLETQYF.

CDR3 loop: CASSFAGGSTDTQYF. CDR3 DNA sequence: TGTGCCAGCAGCTTTGCGGGGGGGAGCACAGATACGCAGTATTTT. The V gene is TRBV5-4, the J gene TRBJ2-3; 9 positions agree with TRBD2. From germline, CDR1 is SGHNT and CDR2 YYREEE (reference sequence). V was pared by 2 bases and J by 0 bases, with 1 base of the junction left unmatched. The CDR3 is 15 amino acids.

The rearrangement links TRBV4-2 to TRBJ2-3, with D possibly matching TRBD2 (5 bases). The CDR3 has 16 amino acids. Trimming shortened V by 4 bases and J by 0 bases, and 14 bases separated the two germline ends. The germline gives CDR1 LGHNA, CDR2 YNFKEQ. CDR3 in DNA: TGTGCCAGCAGCCGGCCTCGAGCGGATAGCACAGATACGCAGTATTTT. It specifies CASSRPRADSTDTQYF.

This clone is medium-sized. Other DNA sequences of this sample code for an identical CDR3. The V and J genes are TRBV5-6 and TRBJ2-1, with D perhaps TRBD2 (7 bases). The length of the CDR3 is 16 residues. Germline V gene sequence: CDR1 SGHDT, CDR2 YYEEEE. V was shortened by 0 bases and J by 2 bases, with 12 bases between the two germline ends. Here the CDR3 reads CASSLDAGATYNEQFF. The CDR3 DNA is TGTGCCAGCAGCTTGGATGCGGGGGCAACCTACAATGAGCAGTTCTTC. Full variable domain (outside the CDR3, taken from reference TRBV5-6 and TRBJ2-1): DAGVTQSPTHLIKTRGQQVTLRCSPKSGHDTVSWYQQALGQGPQFIFQYYEEEERQRGNFPDRFSGHQFPNYSSELNVNALLLGDSALYLCASSLDAGATYNEQFFGPGTRLTVL.

The chain links TRBV11-2 to TRBJ2-1; TRBD2 agrees at 11 bases. V shed 3 bases, J shed 1 base, and the junction held 2 bases outside the gene matches. This CDR3 region has 16 residues. The germline CDR1 and CDR2 sequences are SGHAT and FQNNGV. CDR3 loop: CASSFSSGRSYNEQFF. CDR3 coding DNA: TGTGCCAGCAGCTTTTCTAGCGGGAGGTCCTACAATGAGCAGTTCTTC.

This sequence joins TRBV5-1 and TRBJ2-6; D perhaps matches TRBD2 (6 bases). The V gene's germline CDR1 is SGHRS and CDR2 YFSETQ. This CDR3 spans 19 amino acids. The V end lost 1 base, the J end lost 4 bases, and 21 bases lay between the germline ends. DNA for the CDR3: TGCGCCAGCAGCTTGAGGGAGGCCAGGCCCTCGTCGGGGGCCAACGTCCTGACTTTC. As protein: CASSLREARPSSGANVLTF.

This chain uses TRBV30 with TRBJ2-5; D is possibly TRBD1 (5 bases). Germline V lookup: CDR1 GTSNPN, CDR2 SVGIG (reference sequence). This CDR3 is built from 14 residues. V was trimmed by 1 base and J by 3 bases, leaving 12 bases between them. The CDR3 here is CAWSGKDKEETQYF. CDR3 DNA sequence: TGTGCCTGGAGTGGAAAGGACAAGGAAGAGACCCAGTACTTC.

This chain uses TRBV18 with TRBJ1-5; no clear D gene. The CDR3 runs to 15 residues. V was clipped by 3 bases and J by 4 bases, with 13 bases between them. Germline CDR1 and CDR2: KGHSH and LQKENI. In nucleotides, the CDR3 is TGTGCCAGCTCACCTAATCGCCCGGGAAATCAGCCCCAGCATTTT. Protein product: CASSPNRPGNQPQHF.